The 9 T cell receptor beta chains below all came from one sample that was sequenced in a study of cytomegalovirus exposure and HLA in healthy donors. The study ran its PCR with 60 Vbeta and 13 Jbeta primers. Some clones are missing from TCRdb's copy, which holds only in-frame ones; the method was immunoSEQ multiplex PCR. This sample carries 160,000 or so clones, around 79% of them seen once, and the ten largest clones take more than 3.5%. Sequenced sample: PBMCs. These receptors all stem from a man in his forties in good health and CMV-seronegative.

The chain is built from TRBV7-2 and TRBJ1-1, with D unclear. Germline CDR1 is SGHTA and CDR2 is FQGNSA. The CDR3 runs to 13 residues. With 5 bases removed from V and 3 bases from J, the gap between germline ends came to 10 bases. Written as DNA, the CDR3 is TGTGCCAGCAGCCCTCTGGGCTACACTGAAGCTTTCTTT. Its protein product is CASSPLGYTEAFF. Looking up the rest from reference TRBV7-2 and TRBJ1-1 gives the full variable domain: GAGVSQSPSNKVTEKGKDVELRCDPISGHTALYWYRQSLGQGLEFLIYFQGNSAPDKSGLPSDRFSAERTGGSVSTLTIQRTQQEDSAVYLCASSPLGYTEAFFGQGTRLTVV.

The chain combines TRBV18 with TRBJ2-3, with TRBD2 matching 13 bases. The CDR3 has 16 residues. Trimming removed 0 bases from V and 8 bases from J; junction bases left unmatched: 5. Germline values: CDR1 KGHSH, CDR2 LQKENI. The CDR3 DNA follows: TGTGCCAGCTCACCACCACTAGCGGGGGGGCCGAGTACGCAGTATTTT. Translated: CASSPPLAGGPSTQYF.

This clone was picked up a small number of times. The rearrangement joins TRBV21-1 to TRBJ1-1; TRBD1 was called by the table and not checked on the DNA. TRBV21-1 is a pseudogene locus. The CDR3 extends over 14 amino acids. The CDR3 is CASSKGQGNTEAFF. CDR3 in DNA: TGTGCCAGCAGCAAGGGACAGGGGAACACTGAAGCTTTCTTT.

The chain recombines TRBV4-3 with TRBJ2-7, with 10 bases aligning to TRBD2. Germline V gene lookup returns CDR1 LGHNA and CDR2 YSLEER. J gave up 9 bases and V 0 bases, and 8 bases lay outside the gene matches. This CDR3 has 15 residues. The CDR3 nucleotides are TGCGCCAGCAGCCAAGATGTCCAGCGGGGGGGTGGGCAGTACTTC. It yields the protein CASSQDVQRGGGQYF.

The chain uses TRBV27 and TRBJ1-6; 7 positions match TRBD1. This CDR3 is 16 amino acids long. Germline V CDR1 and CDR2: MNHEY, SMNVEV (reference sequence). The trim removed 4 bases at V and 10 bases at J, leaving 13 bases unmatched. The CDR3 is CASSSLQGIQRSPLHF. In DNA, the CDR3 is TGTGCCAGCAGTTCCCTACAGGGGATTCAACGCTCACCCCTCCACTTT.

In the case of this clone: An end of the junction does not agree with germline; a read error may underlie this. The chain combines TRBV6-6 with TRBJ1-1; D is undetermined. The germline V gene has CDR1 MNHNY and CDR2 SVGAGI (reference sequence). The length of the CDR3 is 13 residues. The CDR3 DNA follows: TGTACCAGCAGTAATGGGCCTTTCACTGAAGCTTTCTTT. Translation gives CTSSNGPFTEAFF.

CDR3 DNA: TGCGCCAGCAGCTTGACAGGGGGCGAGCCTATGAACACTGAAGCTTTCTTT. This translates into CASSLTGGEPMNTEAFF. The chain has TRBV10-2 and TRBJ1-1; TRBD1 agrees at 10 bases. The CDR3 extends over 17 amino acids. Germline values: CDR1 WSHSY, CDR2 SAAADI. V trimming: 6 bases; J trimming: 0 bases; junction bases outside the gene matches: 10.

The chain links TRBV11-2 to TRBJ2-1; 8 nucleotides agree with TRBD2. Germline lookup yields CDR1 SGHAT and CDR2 FQNNGV. The CDR3 is 15 amino acids. With V trimmed by 2 bases and J by 6 bases, 6 bases remained unmatched. The CDR3 nucleotides are TGTGCCAGCAGCTTAAACGGGGGGGGTGTCAATGAGCAGTTCTTC. This encodes CASSLNGGGVNEQFF.

The chain is built from TRBV19 and TRBJ2-3, with TRBD1 matching over 7 bases. The CDR3 covers 14 residues. Per the germline V gene, CDR1 is LNHDA and CDR2 is SQIVND (reference sequence). V trimming: 4 bases; J trimming: 4 bases; junction bases outside the gene matches: 5. The CDR3 loop is CASSRTGGPDTQYF. CDR3 DNA sequence: TGTGCCAGTAGTAGGACAGGCGGCCCAGATACGCAGTATTTT.